This T cell receptor (beta chain) was captured by sequencing in a study of cytomegalovirus exposure and HLA in healthy donors. Notes on this clone: Its antigen is not identified.

Germline CDR1 and CDR2: SNHLY and FYNNEI. The CDR3 consists of 13 residues. Trimming stripped 7 bases from V and 2 bases from J, with 9 bases between. Findings of the study overall: Cytomegalovirus-associated TCR beta chains were listed, numbering over 150. Rare TCR sequences dominated, though some public TCRs recurred in many donors. The tendency of first-cohort TCR clusters to co-occur in the 120 or so validation repertoires was the finding of a later analysis.

Sequencing used immunoSEQ multiplex PCR; TCRdb keeps in-frame clones, though not all of them. The table records around 260,000 clones, 90% of them present only once. An approximately 120-subject validation cohort, separate from the approximately 610-subject first cohort, supplied the donors. The chain combines TRBV2 with TRBJ2-1; D gene unclear. The sample comprised PBMCs. This TCR came from a woman aged 30 to 39 in good health and CMV-seronegative. CDR3 sequence (DNA): TGTGCCAGCACTACAGAAACCTACAATGAGCAGTTCTTC. Protein sequence: CASTTETYNEQFF.